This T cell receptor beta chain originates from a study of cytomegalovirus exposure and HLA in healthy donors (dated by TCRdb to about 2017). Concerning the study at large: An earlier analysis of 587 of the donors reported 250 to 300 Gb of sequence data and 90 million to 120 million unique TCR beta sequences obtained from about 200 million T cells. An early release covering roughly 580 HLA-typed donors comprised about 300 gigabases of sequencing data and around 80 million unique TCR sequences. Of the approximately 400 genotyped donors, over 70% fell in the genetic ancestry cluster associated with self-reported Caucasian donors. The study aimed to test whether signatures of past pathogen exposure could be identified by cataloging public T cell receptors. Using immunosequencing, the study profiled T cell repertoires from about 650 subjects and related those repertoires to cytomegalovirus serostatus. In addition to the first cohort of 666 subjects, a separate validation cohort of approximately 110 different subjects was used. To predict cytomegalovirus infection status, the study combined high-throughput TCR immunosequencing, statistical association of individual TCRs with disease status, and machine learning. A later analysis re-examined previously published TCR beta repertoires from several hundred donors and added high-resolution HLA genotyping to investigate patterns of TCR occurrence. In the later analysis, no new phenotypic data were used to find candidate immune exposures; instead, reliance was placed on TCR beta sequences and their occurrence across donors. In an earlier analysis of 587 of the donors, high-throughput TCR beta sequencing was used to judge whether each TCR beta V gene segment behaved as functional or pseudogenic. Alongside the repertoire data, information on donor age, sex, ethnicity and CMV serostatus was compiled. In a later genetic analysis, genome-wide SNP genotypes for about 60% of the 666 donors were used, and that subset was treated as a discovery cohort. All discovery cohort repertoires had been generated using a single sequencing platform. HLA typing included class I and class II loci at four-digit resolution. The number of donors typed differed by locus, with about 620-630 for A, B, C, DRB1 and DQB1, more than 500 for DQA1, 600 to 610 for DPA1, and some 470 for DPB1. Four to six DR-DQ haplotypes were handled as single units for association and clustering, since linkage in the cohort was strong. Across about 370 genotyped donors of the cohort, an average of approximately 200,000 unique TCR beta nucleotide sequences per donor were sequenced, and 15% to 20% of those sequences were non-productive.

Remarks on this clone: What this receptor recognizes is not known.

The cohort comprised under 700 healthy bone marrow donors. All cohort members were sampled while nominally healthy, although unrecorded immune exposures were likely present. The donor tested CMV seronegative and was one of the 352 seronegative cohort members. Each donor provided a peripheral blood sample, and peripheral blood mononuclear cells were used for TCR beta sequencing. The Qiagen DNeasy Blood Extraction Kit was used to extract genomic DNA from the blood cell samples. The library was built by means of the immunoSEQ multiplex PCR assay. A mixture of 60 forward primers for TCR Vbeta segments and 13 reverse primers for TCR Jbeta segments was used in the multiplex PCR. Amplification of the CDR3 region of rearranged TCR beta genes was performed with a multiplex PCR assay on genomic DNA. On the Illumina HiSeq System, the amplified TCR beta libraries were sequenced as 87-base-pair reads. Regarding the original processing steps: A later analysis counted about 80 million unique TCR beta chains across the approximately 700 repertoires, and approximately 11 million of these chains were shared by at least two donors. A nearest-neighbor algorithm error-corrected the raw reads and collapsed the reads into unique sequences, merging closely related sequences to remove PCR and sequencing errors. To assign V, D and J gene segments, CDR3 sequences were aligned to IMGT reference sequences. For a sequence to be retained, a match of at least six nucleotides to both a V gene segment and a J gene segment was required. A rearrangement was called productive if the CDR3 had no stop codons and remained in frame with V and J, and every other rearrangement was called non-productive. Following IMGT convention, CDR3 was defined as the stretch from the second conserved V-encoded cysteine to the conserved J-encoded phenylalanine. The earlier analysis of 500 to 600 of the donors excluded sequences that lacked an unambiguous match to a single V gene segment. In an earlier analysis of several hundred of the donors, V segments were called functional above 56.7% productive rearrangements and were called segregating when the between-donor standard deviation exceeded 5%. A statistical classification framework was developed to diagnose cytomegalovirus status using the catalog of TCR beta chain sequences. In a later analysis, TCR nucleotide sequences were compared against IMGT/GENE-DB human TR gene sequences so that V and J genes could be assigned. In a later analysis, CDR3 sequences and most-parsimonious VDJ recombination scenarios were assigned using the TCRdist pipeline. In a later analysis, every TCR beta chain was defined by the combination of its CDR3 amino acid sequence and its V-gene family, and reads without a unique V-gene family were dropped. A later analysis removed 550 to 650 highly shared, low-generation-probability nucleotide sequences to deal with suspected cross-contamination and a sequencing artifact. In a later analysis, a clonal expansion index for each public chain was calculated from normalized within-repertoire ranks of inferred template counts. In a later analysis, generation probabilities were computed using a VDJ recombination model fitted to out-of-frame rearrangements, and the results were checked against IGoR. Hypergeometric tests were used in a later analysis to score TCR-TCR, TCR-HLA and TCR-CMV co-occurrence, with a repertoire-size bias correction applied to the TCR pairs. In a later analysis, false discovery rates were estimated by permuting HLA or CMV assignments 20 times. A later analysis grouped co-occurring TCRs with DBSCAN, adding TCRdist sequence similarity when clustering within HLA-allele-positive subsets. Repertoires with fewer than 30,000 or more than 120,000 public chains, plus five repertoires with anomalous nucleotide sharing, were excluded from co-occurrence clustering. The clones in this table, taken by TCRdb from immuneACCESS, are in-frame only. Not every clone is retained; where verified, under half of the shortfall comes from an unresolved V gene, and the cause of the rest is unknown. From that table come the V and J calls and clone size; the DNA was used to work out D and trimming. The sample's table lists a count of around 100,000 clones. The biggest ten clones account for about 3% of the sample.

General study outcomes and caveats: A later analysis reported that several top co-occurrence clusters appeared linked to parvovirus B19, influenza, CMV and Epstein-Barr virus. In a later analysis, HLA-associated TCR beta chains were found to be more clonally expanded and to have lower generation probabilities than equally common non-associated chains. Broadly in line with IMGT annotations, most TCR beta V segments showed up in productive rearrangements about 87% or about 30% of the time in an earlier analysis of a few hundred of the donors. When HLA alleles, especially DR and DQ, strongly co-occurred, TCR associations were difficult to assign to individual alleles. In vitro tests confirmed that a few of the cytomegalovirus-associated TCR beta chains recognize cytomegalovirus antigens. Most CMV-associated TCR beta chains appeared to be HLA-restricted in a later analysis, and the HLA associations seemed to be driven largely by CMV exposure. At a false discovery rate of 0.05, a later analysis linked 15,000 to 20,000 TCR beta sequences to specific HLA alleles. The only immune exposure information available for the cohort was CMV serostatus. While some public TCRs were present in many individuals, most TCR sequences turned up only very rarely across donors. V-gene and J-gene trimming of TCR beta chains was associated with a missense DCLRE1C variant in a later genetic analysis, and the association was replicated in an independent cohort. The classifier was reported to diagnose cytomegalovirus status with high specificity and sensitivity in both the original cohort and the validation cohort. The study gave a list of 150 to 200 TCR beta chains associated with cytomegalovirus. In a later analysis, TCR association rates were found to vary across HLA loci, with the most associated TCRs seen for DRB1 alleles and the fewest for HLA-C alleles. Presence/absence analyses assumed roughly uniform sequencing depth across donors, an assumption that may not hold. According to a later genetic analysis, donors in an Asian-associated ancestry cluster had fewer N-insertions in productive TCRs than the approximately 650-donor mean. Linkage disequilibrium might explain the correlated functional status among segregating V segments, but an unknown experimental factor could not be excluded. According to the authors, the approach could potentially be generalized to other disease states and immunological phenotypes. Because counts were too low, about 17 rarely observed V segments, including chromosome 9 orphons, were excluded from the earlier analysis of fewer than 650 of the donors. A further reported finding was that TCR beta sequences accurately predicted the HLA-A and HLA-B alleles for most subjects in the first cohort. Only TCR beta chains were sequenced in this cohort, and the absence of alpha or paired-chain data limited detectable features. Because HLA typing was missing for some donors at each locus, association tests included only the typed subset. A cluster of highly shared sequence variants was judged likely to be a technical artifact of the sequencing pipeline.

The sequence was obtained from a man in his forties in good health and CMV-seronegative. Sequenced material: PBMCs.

The CDR3 reads as follows: CASSYPGGSEQYF. Here is the DNA: TGTGCCAGCAGTTACCCGGGGGGAAGCGAGCAGTACTTC. Recombination connected TRBV6-5 to TRBJ2-7; TRBD2 lines up with 7 middle nucleotides. Including cysteine and phenylalanine, the CDR3 has 13 amino acids. The DNA shown is the 39-base CDR3, in frame from base 1. From V the trimming removes 2 bases and from J it removes 6 bases, while the gene matches leave 4 bases of the junction unaccounted for. The CDR1 and CDR2 encoded by the germline V gene are MNHEY and SVGAGI.